This T cell receptor beta chain was profiled in a study of blood T cell repertoires in COVID-19. The overall study: Acute and convalescent COVID-19 samples came from the United States, Italy and Spain. Sources were T cells, B-cell-depleted T cells, or PBMCs; the material itself was cDNA or gDNA.

Original handling: Amplification with reference gene primers provided the estimates of nucleated cell counts. Assay used: immunoSEQ multiplex PCR; TCRdb lists only in-frame clones, some missing. For V, J and clone size, that table is used; D and trimming come from the DNA. This sample has 97,000 or so clones; around four fifths occur once, and the top ten carry around 9.3%. This CDR3 region has 15 residues. Germline lookup yields CDR1 SGHVS and CDR2 FQNEAQ. With V trimmed by 3 bases and J by 5 bases, 8 bases remained unmatched. The sequenced sample was peripheral blood. The chain has TRBV7-8 and TRBJ1-2; 8 bases are shared with TRBD1. The clonotype originates from an older man with acute or convalescent COVID-19. The CDR3 spells CASSFVGQGIYGYTF. In DNA form, the CDR3 reads TGTGCCAGCAGCTTTGTAGGACAGGGAATTTATGGCTACACCTTC.